This T cell receptor beta chain was obtained from a study of STAT5B mutations in CD4+ large granular lymphocyte leukemia. Overall study findings and caveats: Main leukemic clonotypes were patient-specific, but more than 20% appeared at low frequency elsewhere.

A word on this clone: The antigen is unknown.

Trimming shortened V by 2 bases and J by 4 bases, and 8 bases separated the two germline ends. There are 13 residues in the CDR3. Germline V CDR1 and CDR2: MNHNY, SVGAGI (reference sequence). The survey-level immunoSEQ assay was used. As originally analysed: A productive frequency of 2.59 x 10-5 was the lowest detectable. Generated by immunoSEQ multiplex PCR, the TCRdb table keeps only in-frame clones and is missing some. V, J and clone size were drawn from that table, and D and trimming were deduced from the DNA. The table lists tens of thousands of clones, approximately 80% of them singletons. The receptor was derived from a human donor in good health. The chain combines TRBV6-6 with TRBJ2-5; D gene uncertain. What was sequenced was CD4+ T cells from blood buffy coats. This chain's CDR3 is CASSYDFRETQYF. The CDR3 coding sequence is TGTGCCAGCAGTTACGACTTTCGAGAGACCCAGTACTTC.